This T cell receptor (beta chain) was identified in a study of T-cell memory formation after mild COVID-19. General study results and limits: Largely, contracting CD4+ clones fell within CM and EM, and contracting CD8+ clones within EMRA. Pre-infection memory harbored some responding clones, suggesting cross-reactive memory joined.

As to this clonotype: Antigen: not known.

The CDR3 covers 19 residues. Trimming took off 7 bases at V and 0 bases at J, with 26 bases between the two ends. Germline assignment: CDR1 SGHVS and CDR2 FQNEAQ. TCRdb fed the 5' RACE reads into MiXCR, producing one record per CDR3 protein. The table records more than 400,000 distinct CDR3 sequences, 15% to 20% of them present only once. Sequenced sample: PBMCs or a T cell subset sorted from them (not recorded which). The sequence came from an adult woman who had mild COVID-19 (a few samples of this study predate the infection). Cell type and time point are not known. The genes are TRBV7-8 and TRBJ2-3; the D call may be TRBD1 or TRBD2 (7 bases each). The CDR3 spells CASNSPGRGGKISTDTQYF. The CDR3 DNA reads as TGTGCCAGCAACTCCCCGGGCAGGGGGGGTAAGATTAGCACAGATACGCAGTATTTT.